This T cell receptor (beta chain) is from a study of Ad26.COV2.S vaccination and SARS-CoV-2 variants. TCRdb's table, derived via immunoSEQ multiplex PCR, lists solely in-frame clones and lacks some. The sample shows 200,000 to 250,000 clones, 88% of them seen only once. Treatment noted: some 20 received Ad26.COV2.S at low or high dose, single or two shots; roughly 5 received placebo; per-sample allocation not given. Repertoires come from day 63 after the first vaccine or placebo injection. V gave up 0 bases and J gave up 2 bases, with 14 bases separating them. The germline V gene encodes CDR1 MNHEY and CDR2 SVGEGT. The CDR3 is 16 amino acids.

The source of this sequence is a person between 18 and 65 years old who received the Ad26.COV2.S COVID-19 vaccine or a placebo. V and J are TRBV6-2 or TRBV6-3 and TRBJ2-7; D is perhaps TRBD1 (5 bases). Sequences were derived from peripheral blood, sampled in a trial of Ad26.COV2.S vaccine versus placebo. CDR3 residues: CASSYSRTLNPYEQYF. The DNA for the CDR3 is TGTGCCAGCAGTTACTCACGGACACTAAACCCCTACGAGCAGTACTTC.